The entry that follows covers one TCR beta chain sequence. Its antigen remains unidentified. The CDR3 has 13 residues. Trimming removed 6 bases at V and 0 bases at J, with 9 bases between. Germline values: CDR1 MNHEY, CDR2 SMNVEV (reference sequence). These data originate in a study of OX40 agonist ivuxolimab in advanced cancers. Whole-study context: An agonistic human IgG2 monoclonal antibody against OX40 (CD134) was given. Study-level results: Mean expanded clone counts were higher in CD8+ than CD4+ T cells.

Assay used: immunoSEQ multiplex PCR; TCRdb lists only in-frame clones, some missing. The sample holds some 62,000 clones; approximately 86% are singletons and the top ten take 3.5% to 4%. Patients with a history of autoimmune disease or on systemic immunosuppression were excluded. The chain combines TRBV27 with TRBJ2-7; D remains unclear. The origin of this receptor is an adult with an advanced solid tumor such as melanoma, head and neck, liver or kidney cancer. Specimen: CD4+ or CD8+ T cells sorted from blood, collected in a trial of the OX40 agonist ivuxolimab. CDR3 sequence: CASSLQSSYEQYF. The CDR3 coding sequence is TGTGCCAGCAGCCTACAAAGCTCCTACGAGCAGTACTTC.